These T cell receptor beta chains were read from a single sample in a study of blood T cell repertoires in COVID-19. The repertoire was sequenced with immunoSEQ multiplex PCR; TCRdb's copy has only in-frame clones and lacks some. Of about 180,000 clones listed, 85% to 95% are singletons. The specimen sequenced was peripheral blood. The receptors stem from a man aged 45-65 years with acute or convalescent COVID-19. Both conserved end residues are part of each CDR3. Fields, in order: D gene, V gene, clone size, J gene, CDR3 DNA, CDR3 protein. A D gene is named only where the DNA matches it firmly. Size is stated for part of the rows, as once, few or many counts, or as a class when the clone is expanded.

d_gene: TRBD2
v_gene: TRBV2
abundance: NA
j_gene: TRBJ2-2
CDR3nt: TGTGCCAGCAGGGGTGGGACTAGCGAGCACACCGGGGAGCTGTTTTTT
CDR3aa: CASRGGTSEHTGELFF

d_gene: TRBD2
v_gene: TRBV19
abundance: NA
j_gene: TRBJ2-1
CDR3nt: TGTGCCACCACTAGCGGAACTGATTACAATGAGCAGTTCTTC
CDR3aa: CATTSGTDYNEQFF

d_gene: NA
v_gene: TRBV27
abundance: NA
j_gene: TRBJ2-1
CDR3nt: TGTGCCAGCAGTTTAGAGGTTTGGGATGAGCAGTTCTTC
CDR3aa: CASSLEVWDEQFF

d_gene: NA
v_gene: TRBV29-1
abundance: NA
j_gene: TRBJ2-7
CDR3nt: TGCAGCGTTGAGGGGACACCCTCCTACGAGCAGTACTTC
CDR3aa: CSVEGTPSYEQYF

d_gene: NA
v_gene: TRBV19
abundance: NA
j_gene: TRBJ1-1
CDR3nt: TGTGCCAGTAGTAAAGTCCCCCCGGAGGGCACTGAAGCTTTCTTT
CDR3aa: CASSKVPPEGTEAFF

d_gene: NA
v_gene: TRBV5-1
abundance: NA
j_gene: TRBJ1-1
CDR3nt: TGCGCCAGCAGCTTGGCCGTGACAGGAGTCAACACTGAAGCTTTCTTT
CDR3aa: CASSLAVTGVNTEAFF

d_gene: TRBD2
v_gene: TRBV6-5
abundance: NA
j_gene: TRBJ2-1
CDR3nt: TGTGCCAGCAGTTACACCCTTCGGCGGGAGATGGATGAGCAGTTCTTC
CDR3aa: CASSYTLRREMDEQFF

d_gene: TRBD2
v_gene: TRBV7-9
abundance: NA
j_gene: TRBJ2-1
CDR3nt: TGTGCCAGCAGCTCTCAACCGGGACTAAGGTACAATGAGCAGTTCTTC
CDR3aa: CASSSQPGLRYNEQFF

d_gene: NA
v_gene: TRBV27
abundance: NA
j_gene: TRBJ2-2
CDR3nt: TGTGCCAGCAGTTTCGGGGGACCCGGGGAGCTGTTTTTT
CDR3aa: CASSFGGPGELFF

d_gene: NA
v_gene: TRBV28
abundance: NA
j_gene: TRBJ2-5
CDR3nt: TGTGCCAGCAGTCCCCGACTCCACCAAGAGACCCAGTACTTC
CDR3aa: CASSPRLHQETQYF

d_gene: TRBD2
v_gene: TRBV13
abundance: NA
j_gene: TRBJ2-2
CDR3nt: TGTGCCAGCAGCTCTTTAGCGGGATCGACCGGGGAGCTGTTTTTT
CDR3aa: CASSSLAGSTGELFF

d_gene: TRBD2
v_gene: TRBV30
abundance: NA
j_gene: TRBJ2-7
CDR3nt: TGTGCCTGGAGTGTACGGGGGGATATAAACTTC
CDR3aa: CAWSVRGDINF

d_gene: TRBD1
v_gene: TRBV3-1/TRBV3-2
abundance: NA
j_gene: TRBJ2-3
CDR3nt: TGTGCCAGCAGCCATGGACAGGGATTTTTGGGCACAGATACGCAGTATTTT
CDR3aa: CASSHGQGFLGTDTQYF

d_gene: TRBD1
v_gene: TRBV5-1
abundance: NA
j_gene: TRBJ2-5
CDR3nt: TGCGCCAGCAGCCAACAGGGACAGAAACAAGAGACCCAGTACTTC
CDR3aa: CASSQQGQKQETQYF

d_gene: NA
v_gene: TRBV7-2
abundance: NA
j_gene: TRBJ2-7
CDR3nt: TGTGCCAGCAGCTTAGCATTTAGCTCCTACGAGCAGTACTTC
CDR3aa: CASSLAFSSYEQYF

d_gene: NA
v_gene: TRBV6-5
abundance: few
j_gene: TRBJ1-5
CDR3nt: TGTGCCAGCAGTTTAGGACAGAGCAATCAGCCCCAGCATTTT
CDR3aa: CASSLGQSNQPQHF

d_gene: NA
v_gene: TRBV27
abundance: NA
j_gene: TRBJ1-1
CDR3nt: TGTGCCAGCAGGACAGGATTCGGCACTGAAGCTTTCTTT
CDR3aa: CASRTGFGTEAFF

d_gene: TRBD1
v_gene: TRBV11-3
abundance: few
j_gene: TRBJ2-4
CDR3nt: TGTGCCAGCAGCTTAGGGCAGGGGGACATTCAGTACTTC
CDR3aa: CASSLGQGDIQYF

d_gene: TRBD2
v_gene: TRBV7-8
abundance: NA
j_gene: TRBJ2-1
CDR3nt: TGTGCCAGCAGCCCGACCACGGCAGCGGGGGGCTCCTACAATGAGCAGTTCTTC
CDR3aa: CASSPTTAAGGSYNEQFF

d_gene: TRBD2
v_gene: TRBV4-1
abundance: NA
j_gene: TRBJ2-1
CDR3nt: TGCGCCAGCAGCCAAGGGAGCGGGAGGGCCAATGAGCAGTTCTTC
CDR3aa: CASSQGSGRANEQFF

d_gene: NA
v_gene: TRBV27
abundance: NA
j_gene: TRBJ2-3
CDR3nt: TGTGCCAGCAGTTTTTTCGGTCGCGATACGCAGTATTTT
CDR3aa: CASSFFGRDTQYF

d_gene: NA
v_gene: TRBV3-1/TRBV3-2
abundance: NA
j_gene: TRBJ2-2
CDR3nt: TGTGCCAGCAGCCAAGAATCTACCACCGGGGAGCTGTTTTTT
CDR3aa: CASSQESTTGELFF

d_gene: NA
v_gene: TRBV30
abundance: NA
j_gene: TRBJ2-3
CDR3nt: TGTGCCTGGAGAACCCCGGACTTCTCCACAGATACGCAGTATTTT
CDR3aa: CAWRTPDFSTDTQYF

d_gene: NA
v_gene: TRBV18
abundance: NA
j_gene: TRBJ2-1
CDR3nt: TGTGCCAGCTCACTTCAGGGGCCAACCTACAATGAGCAGTTCTTC
CDR3aa: CASSLQGPTYNEQFF

d_gene: NA
v_gene: TRBV7-3
abundance: NA
j_gene: TRBJ2-1
CDR3nt: TGTGCCAGCAGCTCCAAAGGGGCGACCTCCTACAATGAGCAGTTCTTC
CDR3aa: CASSSKGATSYNEQFF

d_gene: NA
v_gene: TRBV6-2/TRBV6-3
abundance: NA
j_gene: TRBJ1-5
CDR3nt: TGTGCCAGCAGTAAAACCATTGGCGGCGGGGGGGCCAGTCAGCCCCAGCATTTT
CDR3aa: CASSKTIGGGGASQPQHF

d_gene: NA
v_gene: TRBV7-2
abundance: NA
j_gene: TRBJ1-2
CDR3nt: TGTGCCAGCAGCTTAGGGCGGGTCTATGGCTACACCTTC
CDR3aa: CASSLGRVYGYTF

d_gene: NA
v_gene: TRBV6-2/TRBV6-3
abundance: NA
j_gene: TRBJ1-5
CDR3nt: TGTGCCAGCAGTACCCGGGACAAACCTAATCAGCCCCAGCATTTT
CDR3aa: CASSTRDKPNQPQHF

d_gene: NA
v_gene: TRBV5-8
abundance: once
j_gene: TRBJ1-1
CDR3nt: TGTGCCAGCAGCCCTGGACTCCTTGGGCGGAACACTGAAGCTTTCTTT
CDR3aa: CASSPGLLGRNTEAFF

d_gene: TRBD2
v_gene: TRBV4-1
abundance: once
j_gene: TRBJ2-5
CDR3nt: TGCGCCAGCAGCCAGCTCCCGCTAGCGGGGGCCCTCCAAGAGACCCAGTACTTC
CDR3aa: CASSQLPLAGALQETQYF

d_gene: TRBD1
v_gene: TRBV4-1
abundance: NA
j_gene: TRBJ2-1
CDR3nt: TGCGCCAGCAGCCAAAGGGACAGGGCCCGTGAGGGAGAGCAGTTCTTC
CDR3aa: CASSQRDRAREGEQFF

d_gene: NA
v_gene: TRBV28
abundance: NA
j_gene: TRBJ1-1
CDR3nt: TGTGCCAGCACCTATTCACGCGGGGCAGGGAGTAGGGACACTGAAGCTTTCTTT
CDR3aa: CASTYSRGAGSRDTEAFF

d_gene: NA
v_gene: TRBV18
abundance: NA
j_gene: TRBJ2-1
CDR3nt: TGTGCCAGCTCACCACGCCCAGGTACTTACAATGAGCAGTTCTTC
CDR3aa: CASSPRPGTYNEQFF

d_gene: NA
v_gene: TRBV6-6
abundance: NA
j_gene: TRBJ2-2
CDR3nt: TGTGCCAGCAGTTATGCGGAATACACCGGGGAGCTGTTTTTT
CDR3aa: CASSYAEYTGELFF

d_gene: NA
v_gene: TRBV5-1
abundance: NA
j_gene: TRBJ2-7
CDR3nt: TGCGCCAGCGCCGGCACAGCCGCACACGAGCAGTACTTC
CDR3aa: CASAGTAAHEQYF

d_gene: NA
v_gene: TRBV18
abundance: NA
j_gene: TRBJ1-2
CDR3nt: TGTGCCAGCTCACGGGTTTCGGTAGACAGCCTCTATGGCTACACCTTC
CDR3aa: CASSRVSVDSLYGYTF

d_gene: NA
v_gene: TRBV7-9
abundance: NA
j_gene: TRBJ1-2
CDR3nt: TGTGCCAGCAGCGGGACACAAATCTATGGCTACACCTTC
CDR3aa: CASSGTQIYGYTF

d_gene: NA
v_gene: TRBV25-1
abundance: NA
j_gene: TRBJ1-2
CDR3nt: TGTGCCAGCAGTGATGGGCAGGGAAATGGCTACACCTTC
CDR3aa: CASSDGQGNGYTF

d_gene: NA
v_gene: TRBV28
abundance: NA
j_gene: TRBJ1-2
CDR3nt: TGTGCCAGCAGTCACAGGGTAAGTGAGTCCTATGGCTACACCTTC
CDR3aa: CASSHRVSESYGYTF

d_gene: TRBD2
v_gene: TRBV9
abundance: NA
j_gene: TRBJ2-2
CDR3nt: TGTGCCAGCAGCGTAGCTCCGGGGGGGGATAACACCGGGGAGCTGTTTTTT
CDR3aa: CASSVAPGGDNTGELFF

d_gene: NA
v_gene: TRBV7-8
abundance: NA
j_gene: TRBJ1-1
CDR3nt: TGTGCCAGCAGCCCAGCCGTGAACACTGAAGCTTTCTTT
CDR3aa: CASSPAVNTEAFF

d_gene: TRBD2
v_gene: TRBV9
abundance: NA
j_gene: TRBJ2-3
CDR3nt: TGTGCCAGCAGCCCTCCTAGCGGGGGTATGGTAGATACGCAGTATTTT
CDR3aa: CASSPPSGGMVDTQYF

d_gene: NA
v_gene: TRBV4-1
abundance: once
j_gene: TRBJ1-6
CDR3nt: TGCGCCAGCAGCCAAGATCCGAGCTTCTATAATTCACCCCTCCACTTT
CDR3aa: CASSQDPSFYNSPLHF

d_gene: NA
v_gene: TRBV25-1
abundance: NA
j_gene: TRBJ2-5
CDR3nt: TGTGCCAGCAAGGCCGACCAGGGGTTCCAAGAGACCCAGTACTTC
CDR3aa: CASKADQGFQETQYF

d_gene: NA
v_gene: TRBV27
abundance: NA
j_gene: TRBJ2-1
CDR3nt: TGTGCCAGCAGTTTATCGGGGACACTCAAGAGCGCCAAGTTCTTC
CDR3aa: CASSLSGTLKSAKFF

d_gene: NA
v_gene: TRBV10-2
abundance: once
j_gene: TRBJ2-2
CDR3nt: TGCGCCAGCAGTAACAGGGGAGGTACCGGGGAGCTGTTTTTT
CDR3aa: CASSNRGGTGELFF

d_gene: NA
v_gene: TRBV1
abundance: NA
j_gene: TRBJ1-2
CDR3nt: TGCACCAGCAGCCACCTCTCAAAGGACAGGGCCCGGGATGGCTACACCTTC
CDR3aa: CTSSHLSKDRARDGYTF

d_gene: NA
v_gene: TRBV12-3/TRBV12-4
abundance: NA
j_gene: TRBJ2-1
CDR3nt: TGTGCCAGCAGTCCTAAATATGAGCAGTTCTTC
CDR3aa: CASSPKYEQFF

d_gene: NA
v_gene: TRBV7-9
abundance: NA
j_gene: TRBJ1-2
CDR3nt: TGTGCCAGCAGCTTAGATTCCAGGGAGGGTGGCTACACCTTC
CDR3aa: CASSLDSREGGYTF

d_gene: NA
v_gene: TRBV7-6
abundance: NA
j_gene: TRBJ1-5
CDR3nt: TGTGCCAGCAGCTTAGACTCATATAGCAATCAGCCCCAGCATTTT
CDR3aa: CASSLDSYSNQPQHF

d_gene: TRBD1
v_gene: TRBV7-2
abundance: NA
j_gene: TRBJ2-1
CDR3nt: TGTGCCAGCAGCTTAGCGCTACAGGGGGCCCATGAGCAGTTCTTC
CDR3aa: CASSLALQGAHEQFF

d_gene: NA
v_gene: TRBV28
abundance: once
j_gene: TRBJ2-6
CDR3nt: TGTGCCAGCAGTCTCGAGGGAGCCTTGAGCTCTGGGGCCAACGTCCTGACTTTC
CDR3aa: CASSLEGALSSGANVLTF

d_gene: TRBD2
v_gene: TRBV13
abundance: once
j_gene: TRBJ2-2
CDR3nt: TGTGCCAGCAGCTTAAACTCACTAGCGGGGATCACCGGGGAGCTGTTTTTT
CDR3aa: CASSLNSLAGITGELFF

d_gene: TRBD1
v_gene: TRBV9
abundance: NA
j_gene: TRBJ1-4
CDR3nt: TGTGCCAGCAGCGCCCCGGGACAGCATAATGAAAAACTGTTTTTT
CDR3aa: CASSAPGQHNEKLFF